The subject of this entry is one TCR beta chain. Cohorts were assigned according to the clinical history that participants reported. Two consecutive negative NP/OP PCR tests, clearance, or resolved symptoms defined Cohort 3 recovery. Generated by immunoSEQ multiplex PCR, the TCRdb table keeps only in-frame clones and is missing some. The profile covers hundreds of thousands of clones, with approximately 92% appearing a single time and roughly 1.1% taken by the ten largest. V lost 6 bases to trimming and J lost 3 bases, with 14 bases between them. Germline-derived CDR1 and CDR2 are MNHEY and SVGAGI. The CDR3 totals 14 residues. The data were taken from a study of blood T cell repertoires in COVID-19. Study in general: Material from acute and convalescent COVID-19 was sourced from the United States, Italy and Spain.

The source of this sequence is a man aged 25-40 years who had recovered from COVID-19. The chain has TRBV6-5 and TRBJ1-1, with a possible D match to TRBD1 (5 bases). Material for sequencing was PBMCs or T cells enriched from blood (not recorded which). The CDR3 loop reads CASSMNPGDTEAFF. The CDR3 DNA reads as TGTGCCAGCAGCATGAACCCGGGGGACACTGAAGCTTTCTTT.